The entry that follows covers one TCR beta chain sequence. What it recognizes is unknown. This entry belongs to a study of cytomegalovirus exposure and HLA in healthy donors. Across the study: In a later analysis, it was reported that the roughly 120 validation repertoires had been produced on the same platform as the roughly 700 repertoires belonging to the first cohort. Study-wide points: Researchers counted roughly 150 TCR beta chains as cytomegalovirus-associated. Subsequent analysis showed first-cohort TCR clusters tending to co-occur in around 110 validation repertoires. Rarity characterized most TCR sequences, yet some public TCRs appeared in many donors.

Here immunoSEQ multiplex PCR was the method, and the copy in TCRdb shows in-frame clones only, minus some. The table shows 55,000 to 85,000 clones, with about 94% occurring only once. V was pared by 6 bases and J by 3 bases, with 10 bases of the junction left unmatched. CDR1 is LNHDA and CDR2 is SQIVND in the germline V gene (reference sequence). The CDR3 is 17 residues long. Sequences were obtained from PBMCs. The TCR originated in a woman aged 18-35 years in good health and CMV-seronegative. V gene TRBV19 combines with J gene TRBJ1-4; 10 bases map to TRBD1. CDR3 nucleotides: TGTGCCAGTAGCACCGGGACAGGGGAGTTTCCTAATGAAAAACTGTTTTTT. Its translation: CASSTGTGEFPNEKLFF.